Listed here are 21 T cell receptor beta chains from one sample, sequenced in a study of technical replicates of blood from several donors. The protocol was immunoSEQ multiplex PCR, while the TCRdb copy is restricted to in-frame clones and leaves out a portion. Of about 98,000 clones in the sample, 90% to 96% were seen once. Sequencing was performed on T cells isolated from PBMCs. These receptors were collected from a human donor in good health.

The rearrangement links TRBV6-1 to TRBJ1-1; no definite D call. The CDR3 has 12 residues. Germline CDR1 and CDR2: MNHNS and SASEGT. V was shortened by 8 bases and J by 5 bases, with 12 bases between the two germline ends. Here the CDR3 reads CASGRLRTEAFF. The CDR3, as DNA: TGTGCCAGCGGTCGATTGAGGACTGAAGCTTTCTTT.

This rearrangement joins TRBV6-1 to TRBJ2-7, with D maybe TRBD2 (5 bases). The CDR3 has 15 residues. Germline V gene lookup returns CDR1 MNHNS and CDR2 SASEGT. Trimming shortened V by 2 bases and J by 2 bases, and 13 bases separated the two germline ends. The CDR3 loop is CASSERLAPTYEQYF. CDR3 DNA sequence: TGTGCCAGCAGTGAACGCTTAGCGCCTACCTACGAGCAGTACTTC.

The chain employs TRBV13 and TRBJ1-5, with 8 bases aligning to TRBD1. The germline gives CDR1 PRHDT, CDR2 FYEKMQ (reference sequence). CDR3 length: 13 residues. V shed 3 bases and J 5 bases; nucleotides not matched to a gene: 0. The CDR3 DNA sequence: TGTGCCAGCAGCTTGGACAGGGATCAGCCCCAGCATTTT. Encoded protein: CASSLDRDQPQHF.

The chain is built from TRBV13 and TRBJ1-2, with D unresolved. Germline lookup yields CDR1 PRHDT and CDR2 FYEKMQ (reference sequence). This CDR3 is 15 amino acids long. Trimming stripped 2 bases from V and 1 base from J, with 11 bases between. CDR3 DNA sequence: TGTGCCAGCAGCTTAATCGGAGCCGATAACTATGGCTACACCTTC. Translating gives CASSLIGADNYGYTF.

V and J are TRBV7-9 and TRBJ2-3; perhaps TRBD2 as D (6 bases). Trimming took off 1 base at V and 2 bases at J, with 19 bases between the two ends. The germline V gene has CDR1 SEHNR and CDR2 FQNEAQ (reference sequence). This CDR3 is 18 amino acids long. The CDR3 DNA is TGTGCCAGCAGCTTAGTGGGGCAGGGAGGTGGGGCCACAGATACGCAGTATTTT. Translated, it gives CASSLVGQGGGATDTQYF.

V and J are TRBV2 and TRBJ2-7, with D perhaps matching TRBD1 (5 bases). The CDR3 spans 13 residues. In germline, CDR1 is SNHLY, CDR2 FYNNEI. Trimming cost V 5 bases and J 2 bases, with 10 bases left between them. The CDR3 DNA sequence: TGTGCCAGCAGTTACCAGGGTACCTACGAGCAGTACTTC. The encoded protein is CASSYQGTYEQYF.

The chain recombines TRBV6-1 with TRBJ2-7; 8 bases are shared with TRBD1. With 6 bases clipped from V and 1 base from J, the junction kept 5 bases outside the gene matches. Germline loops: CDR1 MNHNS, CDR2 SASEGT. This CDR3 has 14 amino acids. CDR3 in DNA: TGTGCCAGCAGCTCGGGACAGGTTTCCTACGAGCAGTACTTC. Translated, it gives CASSSGQVSYEQYF.

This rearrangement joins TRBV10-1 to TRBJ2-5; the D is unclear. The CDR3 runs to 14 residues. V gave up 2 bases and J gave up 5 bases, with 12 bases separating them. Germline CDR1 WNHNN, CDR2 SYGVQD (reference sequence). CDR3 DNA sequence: TGCGCCAGCAGTGAGGGAGCTGGGTTTGAGACCCAGTACTTC. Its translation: CASSEGAGFETQYF.

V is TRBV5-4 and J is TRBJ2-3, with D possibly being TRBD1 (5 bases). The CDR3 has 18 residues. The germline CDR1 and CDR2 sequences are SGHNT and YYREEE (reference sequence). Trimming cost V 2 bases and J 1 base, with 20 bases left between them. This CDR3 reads CASSFTGRTRRGTDTQYF. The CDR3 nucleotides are TGTGCCAGCAGCTTTACCGGCCGGACACGAAGAGGCACAGATACGCAGTATTTT.

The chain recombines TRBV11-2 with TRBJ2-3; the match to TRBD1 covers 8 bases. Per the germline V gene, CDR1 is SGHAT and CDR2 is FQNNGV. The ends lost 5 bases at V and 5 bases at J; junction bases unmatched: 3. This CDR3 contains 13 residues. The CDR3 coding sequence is TGTGCCAGCAGCCGTGACAGGGGAGATACGCAGTATTTT. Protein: CASSRDRGDTQYF.

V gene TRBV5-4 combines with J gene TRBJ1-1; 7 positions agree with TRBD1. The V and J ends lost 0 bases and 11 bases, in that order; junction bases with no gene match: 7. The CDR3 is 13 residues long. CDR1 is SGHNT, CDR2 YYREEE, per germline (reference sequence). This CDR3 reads CASSLEEGAGAFF. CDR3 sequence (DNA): TGTGCCAGCAGCTTGGAAGAGGGGGCCGGGGCTTTCTTT.

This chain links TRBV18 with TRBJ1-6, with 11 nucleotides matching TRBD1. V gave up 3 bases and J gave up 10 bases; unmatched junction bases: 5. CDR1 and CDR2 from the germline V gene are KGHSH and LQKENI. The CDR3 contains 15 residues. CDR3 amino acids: CASSPLGQGGSPLHF. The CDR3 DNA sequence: TGTGCCAGCTCACCTTTGGGACAGGGGGGCTCACCCCTCCACTTT. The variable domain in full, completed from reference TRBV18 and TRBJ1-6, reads NAGVMQNPRHLVRRRGQEARLRCSPMKGHSHVYWYRQLPEEGLKFMVYLQKENIIDESGMPKERFSAEFPKEGPSILRIQQVVRGDSAAYFCASSPLGQGGSPLHFGNGTRLTVT.

CDR3 nucleotides: TGTGCCAGCAGTTACTCTGGGACAGGGGGTTCCTACGAGCAGTACTTC. Translating gives CASSYSGTGGSYEQYF. This chain uses TRBV6-6 with TRBJ2-7; 11 bases agree with TRBD1. CDR1 and CDR2 from the germline V gene are MNHNY and SVGAGI (reference sequence). The CDR3 sequence is 16 residues long. V was pared by 0 bases and J by 1 base, with 2 bases of the junction left unmatched.

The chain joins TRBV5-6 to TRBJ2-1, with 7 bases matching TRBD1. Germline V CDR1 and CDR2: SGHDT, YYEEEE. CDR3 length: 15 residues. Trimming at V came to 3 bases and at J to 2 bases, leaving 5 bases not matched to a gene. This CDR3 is CASSWETGPYNEQFF. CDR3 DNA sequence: TGTGCCAGCAGCTGGGAGACAGGGCCCTACAATGAGCAGTTCTTC.

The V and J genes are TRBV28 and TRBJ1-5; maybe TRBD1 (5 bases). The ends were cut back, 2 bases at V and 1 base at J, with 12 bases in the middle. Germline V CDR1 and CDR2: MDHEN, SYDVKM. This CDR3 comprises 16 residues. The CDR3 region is CASSLTWGGSNQPQHF. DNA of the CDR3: TGTGCCAGCAGTTTAACGTGGGGGGGAAGCAATCAGCCCCAGCATTTT.

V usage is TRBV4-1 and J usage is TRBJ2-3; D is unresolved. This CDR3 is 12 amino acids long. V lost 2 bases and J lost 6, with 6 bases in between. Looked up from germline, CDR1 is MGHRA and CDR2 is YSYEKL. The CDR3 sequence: CASSQLQDTQYF. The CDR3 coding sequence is TGCGCCAGCAGCCAATTACAGGATACGCAGTATTTT.

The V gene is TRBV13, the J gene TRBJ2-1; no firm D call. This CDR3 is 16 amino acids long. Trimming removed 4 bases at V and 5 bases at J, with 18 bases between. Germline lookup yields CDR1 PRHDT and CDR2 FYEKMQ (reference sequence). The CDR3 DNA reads TGTGCCAGCAGCTCGACGTCGAAACGACAAGACAATGAGCAGTTCTTC. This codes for CASSSTSKRQDNEQFF.

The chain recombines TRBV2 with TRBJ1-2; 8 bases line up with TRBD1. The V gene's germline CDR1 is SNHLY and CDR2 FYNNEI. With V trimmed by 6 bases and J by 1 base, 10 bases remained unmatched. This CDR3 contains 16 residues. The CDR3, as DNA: TGTGCCAGCAGCCCACAGGGGGACGTCGTTAACTATGGCTACACCTTC. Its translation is CASSPQGDVVNYGYTF.

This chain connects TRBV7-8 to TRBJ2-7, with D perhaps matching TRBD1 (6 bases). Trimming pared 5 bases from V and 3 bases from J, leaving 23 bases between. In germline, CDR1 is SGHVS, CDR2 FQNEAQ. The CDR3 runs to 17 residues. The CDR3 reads CASSPSGTRWALYEQYF. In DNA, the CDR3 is TGTGCCAGCAGCCCGTCTGGGACAAGGTGGGCTCTCTACGAGCAGTACTTC.

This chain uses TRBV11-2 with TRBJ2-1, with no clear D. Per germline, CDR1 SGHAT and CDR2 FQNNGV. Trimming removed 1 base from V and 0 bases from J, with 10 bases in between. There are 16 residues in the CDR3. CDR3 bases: TGTGCCAGCAGCTTAGGTCTCAGGCCCTCCTACAATGAGCAGTTCTTC. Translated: CASSLGLRPSYNEQFF.

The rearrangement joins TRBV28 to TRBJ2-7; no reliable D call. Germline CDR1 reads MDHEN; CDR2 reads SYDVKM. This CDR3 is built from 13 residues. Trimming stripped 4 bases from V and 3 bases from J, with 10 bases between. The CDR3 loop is CASSSTVNYEQYF. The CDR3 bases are TGTGCCAGCAGTTCCACGGTAAACTACGAGCAGTACTTC.